The clone carrying this T cell receptor beta chain was picked up one time. The target antigen is unknown. This sequence may be a read error, since a much larger clone differs from it by one base. CDR1 SQVTM and CDR2 ANQGSEA come from the germline V gene. The ends lost 6 bases at V and 2 bases at J; junction bases unmatched: 3. The CDR3 is made up of 12 amino acids. The sample comes from a study of read filtering for tumor transcriptome and immune sequencing. Findings of the study overall: In IR-seq, single-read clonotypes were about 80% of clonotypes but approximately 3.5% of reads.

This library used approximately 390 ng RNA and molecular barcoded adaptors spanning alpha/delta and beta/gamma chains. TCRdb redid the calling of the reads with MiXCR, one entry per CDR3 protein. The sample records 35,000 to 50,000 distinct CDR3 sequences, about 20% being singletons. Sequencing was done on a sample of a population of CD138-negative cells sorted from bone marrow. The chain uses TRBV29-1 and TRBJ1-1; 7 bases are a match to TRBD1. The receptor comes from a donor aged 40 or over with multiple myeloma. The chain's CDR3 is CSVGQSNTEAFF. The CDR3, as DNA: TGCAGCGTGGGACAGTCCAACACTGAAGCTTTCTTT.